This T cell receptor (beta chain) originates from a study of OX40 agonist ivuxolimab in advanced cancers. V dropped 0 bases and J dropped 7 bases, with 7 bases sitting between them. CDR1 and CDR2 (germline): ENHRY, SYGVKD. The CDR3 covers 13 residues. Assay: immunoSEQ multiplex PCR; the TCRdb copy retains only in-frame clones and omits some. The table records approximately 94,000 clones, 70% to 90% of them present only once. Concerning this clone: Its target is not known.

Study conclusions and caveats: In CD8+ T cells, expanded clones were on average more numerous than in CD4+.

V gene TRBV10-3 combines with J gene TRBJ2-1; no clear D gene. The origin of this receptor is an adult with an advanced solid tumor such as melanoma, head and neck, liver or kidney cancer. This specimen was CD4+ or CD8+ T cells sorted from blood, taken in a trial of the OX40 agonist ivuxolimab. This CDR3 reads CAISESGSNEQFF. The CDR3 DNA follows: TGTGCCATCAGTGAGTCGGGGTCGAATGAGCAGTTCTTC.